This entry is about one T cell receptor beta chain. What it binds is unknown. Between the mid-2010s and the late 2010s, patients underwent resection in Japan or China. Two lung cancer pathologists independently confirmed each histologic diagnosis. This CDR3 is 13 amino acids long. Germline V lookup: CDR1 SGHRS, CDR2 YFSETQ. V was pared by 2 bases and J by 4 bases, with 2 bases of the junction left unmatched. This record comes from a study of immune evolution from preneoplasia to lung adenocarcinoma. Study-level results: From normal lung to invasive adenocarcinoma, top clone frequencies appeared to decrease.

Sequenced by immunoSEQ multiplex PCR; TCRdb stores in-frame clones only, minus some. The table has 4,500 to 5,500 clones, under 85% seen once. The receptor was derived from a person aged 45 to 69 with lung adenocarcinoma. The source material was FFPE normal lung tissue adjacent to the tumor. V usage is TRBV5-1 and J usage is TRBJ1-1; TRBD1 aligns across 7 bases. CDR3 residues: CASSFTGATEAFF. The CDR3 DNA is TGCGCCAGCAGCTTCACAGGGGCCACTGAAGCTTTCTTT.